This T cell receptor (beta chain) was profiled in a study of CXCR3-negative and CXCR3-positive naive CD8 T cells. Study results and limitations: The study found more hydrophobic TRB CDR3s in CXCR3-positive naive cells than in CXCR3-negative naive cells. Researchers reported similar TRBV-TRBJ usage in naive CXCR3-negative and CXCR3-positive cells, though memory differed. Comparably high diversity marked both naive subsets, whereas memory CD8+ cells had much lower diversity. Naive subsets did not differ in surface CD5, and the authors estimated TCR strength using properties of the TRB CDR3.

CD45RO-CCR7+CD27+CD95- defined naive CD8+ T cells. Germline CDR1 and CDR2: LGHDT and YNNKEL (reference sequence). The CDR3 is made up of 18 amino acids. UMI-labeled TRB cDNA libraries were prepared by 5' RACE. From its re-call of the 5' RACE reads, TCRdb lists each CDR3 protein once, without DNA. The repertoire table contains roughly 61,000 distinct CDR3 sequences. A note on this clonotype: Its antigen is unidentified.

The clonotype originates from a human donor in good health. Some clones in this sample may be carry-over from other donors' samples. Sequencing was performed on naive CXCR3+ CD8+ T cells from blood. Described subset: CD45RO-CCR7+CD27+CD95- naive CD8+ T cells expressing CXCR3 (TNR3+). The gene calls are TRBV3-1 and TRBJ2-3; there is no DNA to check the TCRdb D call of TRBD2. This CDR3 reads CASSQVIRGLVPTDTQYF.